These 8 T cell receptor beta chains came from one sample sequenced in a study of cytomegalovirus exposure and HLA in healthy donors. Primers for the PCR totalled 60 Vbeta and 13 Jbeta. Sequenced by immunoSEQ multiplex PCR; TCRdb stores in-frame clones only, minus some. The repertoire holds 150,000 to 200,000 clones, with approximately 77% as singletons. Sequenced: PBMCs. These receptors all stem from a man aged 45 to 65 in good health and CMV-seropositive.

This chain joins TRBV7-8 and TRBJ1-1; perhaps TRBD1 as D (5 bases). The length of the CDR3 is 14 residues. Germline values: CDR1 SGHVS, CDR2 FQNEAQ. Between the trimmed V and J ends, which lost 5 bases and 1 base, there was a span of 11 bases. The CDR3 loop is CASSPQGQNTEAFF. The CDR3 DNA sequence: TGTGCCAGCAGCCCGCAGGGTCAGAACACTGAAGCTTTCTTT.

The rearrangement links TRBV11-2 to TRBJ2-2; 8 bases line up with TRBD1. The junction had 7 bases not matched to a gene; V was cut back by 4 bases and J by 6 bases. The CDR3 has 15 amino acids. Germline V lookup: CDR1 SGHAT, CDR2 FQNNGV. DNA for the CDR3: TGTGCCAGCAGCTGGGACAGGTTGGGGCCCGGGGAGCTGTTTTTT. This gives the protein CASSWDRLGPGELFF.

This chain joins TRBV28 and TRBJ2-2, with 11 bases fitting TRBD1. V was pared by 1 base and J by 5 bases, with 3 bases of the junction left unmatched. This CDR3 spans 16 amino acids. Germline V gene sequence: CDR1 MDHEN, CDR2 SYDVKM. The CDR3 bases are TGTGCCAGCAGTTTATCTGGGACAGGGGGGACCGGGGAGCTGTTTTTT. Its translation: CASSLSGTGGTGELFF.

This clone was seen a few times. The CDR3 is CASSKDRGGNYGYTF. In DNA form, the CDR3 reads TGTGCCAGCTCCAAGGACAGGGGGGGTAACTATGGCTACACCTTC. V is TRBV6-1 and J is TRBJ1-2; 10 nucleotides agree with TRBD1. The germline V gene has CDR1 MNHNS and CDR2 SASEGT. J was trimmed by 1 base and V by 8 bases; bases with no gene match: 7. The CDR3 runs to 15 residues.

The genes are TRBV13 and TRBJ1-2; weak D call: TRBD1 (6 bases). Trimming cost V 1 base and J 6 bases, with 15 bases left between them. Germline lookup yields CDR1 PRHDT and CDR2 FYEKMQ (reference sequence). This CDR3 is built from 15 residues. This CDR3 reads CASSLEGAGVHGYTF. The CDR3 DNA reads TGTGCCAGCAGCTTAGAGGGCGCAGGGGTACATGGCTACACCTTC.

The table lists this clone with a few counts. The chain is built from TRBV27 and TRBJ1-1; 11 bases agree with TRBD1. The germline gives CDR1 MNHEY, CDR2 SMNVEV (reference sequence). The CDR3 spans 14 residues. V shed 4 bases and J 7 bases; nucleotides not matched to a gene: 5. The chain's CDR3 is CASSYGQGASEAFF. CDR3 nucleotides: TGTGCCAGCAGTTACGGACAGGGGGCTAGTGAAGCTTTCTTT.

This chain uses TRBV11-2 with TRBJ2-5; 9 nucleotides match TRBD2. Germline trimming cut 5 bases from V and 5 bases from J; bases unmatched to any gene: 6. From germline, CDR1 is SGHAT and CDR2 FQNNGV. This CDR3 contains 14 residues. In DNA form, the CDR3 reads TGTGCCAGCAGCGAGACTAGCGGTGGCGAGACCCAGTACTTC. Protein sequence: CASSETSGGETQYF.

This chain connects TRBV6-5 to TRBJ2-7, with 10 bases lining up with TRBD2. Germline V gene data show CDR1 as MNHEY and CDR2 as SVGAGI. V trimming: 5 bases; J trimming: 1 base; junction bases outside the gene matches: 2. This CDR3 region has 14 residues. The CDR3 is CASSQTSGSYEQYF. For the CDR3, the DNA is TGTGCCAGCAGTCAGACTAGCGGGTCCTACGAGCAGTACTTC.